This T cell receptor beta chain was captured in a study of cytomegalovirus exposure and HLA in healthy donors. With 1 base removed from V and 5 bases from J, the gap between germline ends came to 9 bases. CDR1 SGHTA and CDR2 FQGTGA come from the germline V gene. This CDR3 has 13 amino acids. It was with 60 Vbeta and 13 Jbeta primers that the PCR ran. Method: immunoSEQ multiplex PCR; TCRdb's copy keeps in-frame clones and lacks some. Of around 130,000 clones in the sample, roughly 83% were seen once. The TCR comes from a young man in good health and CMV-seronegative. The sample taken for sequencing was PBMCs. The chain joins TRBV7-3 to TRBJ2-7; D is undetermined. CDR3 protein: CASSLMRADEQYF. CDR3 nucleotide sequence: TGTGCCAGCAGCTTAATGCGAGCCGACGAGCAGTACTTC.